These 10 T cell receptor beta chains came from one sample sequenced in a study of identifying expanded T cells in peripheral blood. Generated by immunoSEQ multiplex PCR, the TCRdb table keeps only in-frame clones and is missing some. Among about 100,000 clones listed, around nine tenths were seen once. The sample consisted of blood. These receptors were collected from a person aged 18 to 75 in good health.

The chain joins TRBV9 to TRBJ2-5; D gene uncertain. Trimming cost V 0 bases and J 1 base, with 13 bases left between them. CDR1 is SGDLS and CDR2 is YYNGEE in the germline V gene. This CDR3 has 16 residues. CDR3 region: CASSVGVSNTQETQYF. The CDR3, as DNA: TGTGCCAGCAGCGTAGGGGTCAGTAACACCCAAGAGACCCAGTACTTC.

The chain recombines TRBV27 with TRBJ2-7; D not certain. Germline V gives CDR1 MNHEY, CDR2 SMNVEV (reference sequence). The CDR3 has 16 residues. Trimming took 6 bases from V and 0 from J, leaving 18 bases between them. The CDR3 DNA is TGTGCCAGCAGAGAGAACCGGACGTTGAGCTCCTACGAGCAGTACTTC. Translated, it gives CASRENRTLSSYEQYF.

The chain employs TRBV2 and TRBJ1-2, with D perhaps matching TRBD1 (5 bases). This CDR3 has 12 amino acids. Deletions cut 7 bases from V and 4 bases from J, with 10 bases between. CDR1 is SNHLY, CDR2 FYNNEI, per germline. The CDR3 DNA sequence: TGTGCCAGCAATCGGGGCACCTATGGCTACACCTTC. Its protein is CASNRGTYGYTF. Full variable domain (missing parts from reference TRBV2 and TRBJ1-2): EPEVTQTPSHQVTQMGQEVILRCVPISNHLYFYWYRQILGQKVEFLVSFYNNEISEKSEIFDDQFSVERPDGSNFTLKIRSTKLEDSAMYFCASNRGTYGYTFGSGTRLTVV.

The rearrangement links TRBV19 to TRBJ1-1; TRBD1 agrees at 7 bases. V lost 3 bases and J lost 5; bases outside the gene matches: 6. The CDR3 is 14 residues long. CDR1 and CDR2 (germline): LNHDA, SQIVND (reference sequence). CDR3 DNA sequence: TGTGCCAGTAGTATTCTAGGGGGCAGGACTGAAGCTTTCTTT. Amino acid sequence: CASSILGGRTEAFF.

The chain carries TRBV7-9 and TRBJ2-7; no clear D. Germline V CDR1 and CDR2: SEHNR, FQNEAQ (reference sequence). Trimming stripped 0 bases from V and 5 bases from J, with 8 bases between. The CDR3 is 13 amino acids. The DNA of the CDR3 is TGTGCCAGCAGCTTAGCGGTCCTGGACGAGCAGTACTTC. Residues: CASSLAVLDEQYF.

This chain joins TRBV19 and TRBJ2-3, with 10 positions matching TRBD2. There are 12 residues in the CDR3. V shed 6 bases, J shed 6 bases, and the junction held 0 bases outside the gene matches. Germline CDR1 reads LNHDA; CDR2 reads SQIVND (reference sequence). Here the CDR3 reads CASRTSGDTQYF. The CDR3 nucleotides read TGTGCCAGTAGGACTAGCGGGGATACGCAGTATTTT.

The chain links TRBV14 to TRBJ1-3; unclear D gene. Trimming took off 4 bases at V and 0 bases at J, with 13 bases between the two ends. The CDR3 runs 16 residues. CDR1 SGHDN and CDR2 FVKESK come from the germline V gene. In DNA form, the CDR3 reads TGTGCCAGCAGCCGATTTACAGAAAACTCTGGAAACACCATATATTTT. Its translation is CASSRFTENSGNTIYF.

The rearrangement joins TRBV5-1 to TRBJ2-1, with D hard to call. Germline V gene lookup returns CDR1 SGHRS and CDR2 YFSETQ. The CDR3 sequence is 12 residues long. Between the trimmed V and J ends, which lost 4 bases and 2 bases, there was a span of 4 bases. The CDR3 sequence: CASSPTYNEQFF. The CDR3 DNA reads TGCGCCAGCAGCCCTACCTACAATGAGCAGTTCTTC.

The J gene is TRBJ2-7, the V gene TRBV6-1, with 7 bases lining up with TRBD1. Germline values: CDR1 MNHNS, CDR2 SASEGT. With V trimmed by 4 bases and J by 0 bases, 3 bases remained unmatched. The CDR3 runs 14 residues. CDR3 nucleotides: TGTGCCAGCAGTGGAGGGACAGCCTCCTACGAGCAGTACTTC. Its protein is CASSGGTASYEQYF.

This chain connects TRBV15 to TRBJ2-1, with a possible D match to TRBD2 (6 bases). The V gene's germline CDR1 is LNHNV and CDR2 YYDKDF (reference sequence). This CDR3 contains 17 residues. Trimming removed 3 bases from V and 0 bases from J, with 15 bases in between. The CDR3 sequence is CATSRGGSTGSYNEQFF. For the CDR3, the DNA is TGTGCCACCAGCAGGGGGGGTTCCACCGGCTCCTACAATGAGCAGTTCTTC.